The 5 T cell receptor beta chains presented below share a single source sample, sequenced in a study of T cells in Graves' hyperthyroidism and ophthalmopathy. The TCR beta CDR3 regions underwent amplification using RNA transcripts as the source. HTBI primers were employed in a first-round RT-PCR of the TCR CDR3. TCRdb re-called the multiplex PCR reads through MiXCR, storing one row per CDR3 protein. The repertoire holds hundreds of thousands of distinct CDR3 sequences, with roughly 40% as singletons. Source material: blood. The receptors here all came from a man younger than 35 with Graves' hyperthyroidism.

This clonotype has just a few counts. The chain joins TRBV7-9 to TRBJ2-7, with D perhaps TRBD2 (7 bases). V was shortened by 5 bases and J by 4 bases, with 18 bases between the two germline ends. The CDR3 runs to 15 residues. CDR1 and CDR2 from the germline V gene are SEHNR and FQNEAQ (reference sequence). CDR3 bases: TGTGCCAGCAGCCCTGGGGGGGCAGGGCTATACGAGCAGTACTTC. Its translation is CASSPGGAGLYEQYF.

The chain links TRBV27 to TRBJ2-5; 7 bases line up with TRBD2. The CDR3 length is 17 residues. Germline loops: CDR1 MNHEY, CDR2 SMNVEV (reference sequence). Trimming took 0 bases from V and 5 from J; bases not matched to a gene: 12. The CDR3 coding sequence is TGTGCCAGCAGTTTATCAGGGTACAGCGGGGTCGGGGAGACCCAGTACTTC. This encodes CASSLSGYSGVGETQYF.

For this clonotype: The junction departs from germline at one end; a sequencing error may be responsible. The gene calls are TRBV7-9 and TRBJ1-4; maybe TRBD1 (6 bases). The germline CDR1 and CDR2 sequences are SEHNR and FQNEAQ (reference sequence). This CDR3 spans 15 amino acids. DNA for the CDR3: TGCGCCAGCAGCCACCTTCCAGGGGAAGGAGAAAAACTGTTTTTT. Translated, it gives CASSHLPGEGEKLFF.

V usage is TRBV7-9 and J usage is TRBJ1-2, with 9 bases identical to TRBD1. Germline V CDR1 and CDR2: SEHNR, FQNEAQ (reference sequence). There are 15 residues in the CDR3. J was trimmed by 3 bases and V by 5 bases; bases with no gene match: 7. DNA of the CDR3: TGTGCCAGCAGCACACAGGGGGCGCCTTACTATGGCTACACCTTC. This encodes CASSTQGAPYYGYTF.

This clonotype was observed many times. CDR3 DNA: TGTGCCATCAGTGAAGGACAGGGTAATTCACCCCTCCACTTT. Protein product: CAISEGQGNSPLHF. The V gene is TRBV10-3, the J gene TRBJ1-6, with 8 bases matching TRBD1. Germline values: CDR1 ENHRY, CDR2 SYGVKD. With V trimmed by 3 bases and J by 6 bases, 1 base remained unmatched. CDR3 length: 14 residues.